This T cell receptor (beta chain) was identified during a study of blood T cell repertoires in COVID-19. Study in general: Samples representing acute and convalescent COVID-19 were sourced from the United States, Italy and Spain. PBMCs, B-cell-depleted T cells, or T cells provided the cDNA or gDNA that made up the material.

Authors' methods: Estimation of nucleated cell counts relied on the amplification of reference gene primers. The repertoire was sequenced with immunoSEQ multiplex PCR; TCRdb's copy has only in-frame clones and lacks some. V and J calls and clone size come straight from that table; D and trimming were deduced from the DNA. Of roughly 34,000 clones listed, 80% to 90% are singletons. The germline V gene has CDR1 MDHEN and CDR2 SYDVKM. This CDR3 has 14 residues. V was cut by 6 bases and J by 0 bases, with 8 bases left in between. This chain connects TRBV28 to TRBJ2-2; D remains unclear. The sequencing input was peripheral blood. The TCR sequence derives from a man older than 75 with active COVID-19. The chain's CDR3 is CASRGGANTGELFF. The CDR3 DNA reads as TGTGCCAGCAGAGGCGGTGCGAACACCGGGGAGCTGTTTTTT.